The 28 T cell receptor beta chains below all came from one sample that was sequenced in a study of shared clonotypes between healthy human individuals (dated by TCRdb to 2018 to 2021). The library came from the immunoSEQ multiplex PCR assay. In TCRdb, the immuneACCESS table is reduced to in-frame sequences with V and J assigned. These tables do not hold every clone; where another copy was compared, an unresolved V gene accounts for under half, and the others remain unexplained. Present in this sample are nearly 1 million clones, 76% of which were seen just once. The leading ten clones occupy roughly 1.5% of the sample. Sequencing was performed on memory CD4+ T cells sorted from blood. The sample's cell subset or site, from its label and the paper: CD45RA-negative fraction. The receptors come from a young man in good health.

In regard to this clone: Different DNA sequences within this sample yield the same CDR3. The rearrangement links TRBV6-1 to TRBJ1-2; D perhaps matches TRBD1 (6 bases). The CDR3 consists of 14 residues. The V end was cut by 0 bases, the J end by 4 bases, with 9 bases between. The germline V gene encodes CDR1 MNHNS and CDR2 SASEGT. CDR3 nucleotides: TGTGCCAGCAGTGAAGCAGGACAGATCTATGGCTACACCTTC. Protein sequence: CASSEAGQIYGYTF.

This clone occurred once. The gene calls are TRBV5-8 and TRBJ1-1; TRBD1 aligns across 7 bases. The trim removed 0 bases at V and 11 bases at J, leaving 4 bases unmatched. The CDR3 is made up of 12 amino acids. Germline V gene data show CDR1 as SGHTS and CDR2 as YDEGEE. In DNA, the CDR3 is TGTGCCAGCAGCTTGGGGGACAGATTGGCTTTCTTT. Amino acids: CASSLGDRLAFF. The complete variable domain, with remaining parts taken from reference TRBV5-8 and TRBJ1-1, reads EAGVTQSPTHLIKTRGQQATLRCSPISGHTSVYWYQQALGLGLQFLLWYDEGEERNRGNFPPRFSGRQFPNYSSELNVNALELEDSALYLCASSLGDRLAFFGQGTRLTVV.

Only one count was recorded for this clone. The chain couples TRBV6-6 to TRBJ2-7; 8 bases match TRBD1. The germline gives CDR1 MNHNY, CDR2 SVGAGI (reference sequence). V was pared by 2 bases and J by 9 bases, with 9 bases of the junction left unmatched. The CDR3 has 14 amino acids. CDR3 protein: CASSYPQGQGGQYF. The CDR3 nucleotides read TGTGCCAGCAGTTACCCTCAAGGACAGGGCGGGCAGTACTTC.

The chain joins TRBV29-1 to TRBJ2-1; 11 bases match TRBD1. The germline V gene has CDR1 SQVTM and CDR2 ANQGSEA. With 5 bases clipped from V and 2 bases from J, the junction kept 5 bases outside the gene matches. CDR3 length: 15 residues. CDR3 DNA: TGCAGCGTTTTACCGGGACAGGGGGCCTACAATGAGCAGTTCTTC. Its translation: CSVLPGQGAYNEQFF.

The V and J genes are TRBV5-1 and TRBJ2-6; 8 positions agree with TRBD1. CDR3 length: 19 residues. Germline V lookup: CDR1 SGHRS, CDR2 YFSETQ. V was clipped by 2 bases and J by 1 base; unmatched bases: 11. The CDR3 spells CASSFGRGQGVSGANVLTF. The CDR3 coding sequence is TGCGCCAGCAGCTTTGGCCGAGGACAGGGAGTGTCTGGGGCCAACGTCCTGACTTTC.

The chain recombines TRBV28 with TRBJ1-2; D is unclear. Per the germline V gene, CDR1 is MDHEN and CDR2 is SYDVKM. The ends were cut back, 3 bases at V and 4 bases at J, with 9 bases in the middle. The CDR3 loop spans 13 amino acids. The CDR3 DNA reads as TGTGCCAGCAGTTTCGAGGGAATCTATGGCTACACCTTC. It yields the protein CASSFEGIYGYTF.

V and J are TRBV5-1 and TRBJ2-1; possible D gene TRBD2, 7 bases. V gave up 4 bases and J gave up 2 bases, with 16 bases separating them. The CDR3 consists of 16 residues. From germline, CDR1 is SGHRS and CDR2 YFSETQ. The CDR3 DNA reads TGCGCCAGCAGCCCCGAGGGGCGGGGGCCCTACAATGAGCAGTTCTTC. Amino acids: CASSPEGRGPYNEQFF.

This clone was seen a few times. The CDR3 spells CASSLGGLPGAFNQPQHF. The CDR3 DNA sequence: TGTGCCAGCAGCTTAGGGGGATTGCCGGGAGCCTTCAATCAGCCCCAGCATTTT. The J gene is TRBJ1-5, the V gene TRBV13, with D hard to call. CDR1 and CDR2 (germline): PRHDT, FYEKMQ (reference sequence). The CDR3 is made up of 18 amino acids. The V gene lost 0 bases and the J gene lost 3 bases, with 18 bases spanning the gap.

CDR3 sequence (DNA): TGTGCCAGCAGCCCACTGGCGGGGCGATGGGATACGCAGTATTTT. It encodes CASSPLAGRWDTQYF. The chain uses TRBV11-2 and TRBJ2-3, with D possibly being TRBD2 (6 bases). The germline V gene encodes CDR1 SGHAT and CDR2 FQNNGV. V was shortened by 5 bases and J by 6 bases, with 18 bases between the two germline ends. This CDR3 region has 15 residues.

This clone was detected once. This rearrangement joins TRBV5-8 to TRBJ1-4; no clear D gene. V lost 2 bases and J lost 5, with 16 bases in between. The CDR3 runs to 16 residues. Germline V gene sequence: CDR1 SGHTS, CDR2 YDEGEE. CDR3 region: CASSFGQATSNEKLFF. The CDR3 DNA reads as TGTGCCAGCAGCTTTGGTCAGGCTACCAGCAATGAAAAACTGTTTTTT.

The chain links TRBV4-1 to TRBJ2-1, with 11 bases lining up with TRBD2. Germline values: CDR1 MGHRA, CDR2 YSYEKL. The CDR3 loop spans 15 amino acids. V was clipped by 5 bases and J by 7 bases; unmatched bases: 7. Here the CDR3 DNA reads TGCGCCAGCAGCTCCGCCGGGACTAGCGGAAATGAGCAGTTCTTC. Amino acid sequence: CASSSAGTSGNEQFF.

V and J are TRBV18 and TRBJ2-7, with D perhaps given as TRBD1 or TRBD2 (5 bases each). The CDR3 is 16 amino acids. From germline, CDR1 is KGHSH and CDR2 LQKENI. V lost 4 bases, J lost 1 base, and 17 bases lay in between. The CDR3 DNA follows: TGTGCCAGCTCACGGGCCGGGAAGGGGATTTCCTACGAGCAGTACTTC. Translated, it gives CASSRAGKGISYEQYF.

V is TRBV7-2 and J is TRBJ1-3; maybe TRBD1 (5 bases). With 5 bases removed from V and 0 bases from J, the gap between germline ends came to 11 bases. The CDR3 is 15 amino acids. The germline V gene has CDR1 SGHTA and CDR2 FQGNSA. In DNA form, the CDR3 reads TGTGCCAGCAGCCCCGACGGGACCTCTGGAAACACCATATATTTT. It translates to CASSPDGTSGNTIYF.

The chain employs TRBV5-1 and TRBJ2-6; no clear D gene. This CDR3 spans 14 amino acids. Trimming stripped 7 bases from V and 2 bases from J, with 10 bases between. Germline V gives CDR1 SGHRS, CDR2 YFSETQ. CDR3 amino acids: CASSDSAGANVLTF. CDR3 nucleotides: TGCGCCAGCTCCGATAGTGCTGGGGCCAACGTCCTGACTTTC.

The chain combines TRBV5-1 with TRBJ1-3, with D unclear. In germline, CDR1 is SGHRS, CDR2 YFSETQ. Trimming cost V 0 bases and J 0 bases, with 13 bases left between them. The CDR3 length is 17 residues. DNA of the CDR3: TGCGCCAGCAGCTTGGCCTCGGGAGCTCGCTCTGGAAACACCATATATTTT. Translating it yields CASSLASGARSGNTIYF.

The chain recombines TRBV4-3 with TRBJ1-4; no firm D call. The CDR3 runs 15 residues. V lost 0 bases, J lost 8 bases, and 13 bases lay in between. Germline V gene sequence: CDR1 LGHNA, CDR2 YSLEER. CDR3 sequence reads: CASSQDYRDREKLFF. CDR3 coding DNA: TGCGCCAGCAGCCAAGATTACCGGGATAGGGAAAAACTGTTTTTT.

This clone appeared a single time. The genes are TRBV30 and TRBJ1-2; 12 bases match TRBD1. The CDR3 is 15 residues long. Germline V gene sequence: CDR1 GTSNPN, CDR2 SVGIG (reference sequence). The trim removed 5 bases at V and 7 bases at J, leaving 11 bases unmatched. The CDR3 is CAWDSTGTGGSGYTF. CDR3 nucleotide sequence: TGTGCCTGGGACTCAACCGGGACAGGGGGCTCTGGCTACACCTTC.

The chain employs TRBV11-2 and TRBJ2-5; weak D call: TRBD2 (6 bases). The V gene's germline CDR1 is SGHAT and CDR2 FQNNGV. The V end lost 1 base, the J end lost 5 bases, and 11 bases lay between the germline ends. This CDR3 contains 14 residues. The CDR3 spells CASSLAGGRETQYF. CDR3 sequence (DNA): TGTGCCAGCAGCTTAGCCGGTGGGAGGGAGACCCAGTACTTC.

This CDR3 reads CASSSQGSGGGEQFF. In nucleotides, the CDR3 is TGTGCCAGCAGCTCTCAAGGGAGCGGGGGGGGTGAGCAGTTCTTC. This chain uses TRBV11-3 with TRBJ2-1, with TRBD2 matching 10 bases. The CDR3 covers 15 residues. The germline V gene has CDR1 SGHNT and CDR2 YENEEA. V shed 4 bases, J shed 9 bases, and the junction held 9 bases outside the gene matches.

The chain carries TRBV7-2 and TRBJ2-3; D not certain. The CDR3 totals 14 residues. V lost 5 bases and J lost 0, with 9 bases in between. Germline loops: CDR1 SGHTA, CDR2 FQGNSA. The CDR3 region is CASSPTHSTDTQYF. CDR3 in DNA: TGTGCCAGCAGCCCGACCCATAGCACAGATACGCAGTATTTT.

The chain couples TRBV28 to TRBJ1-5, with D perhaps TRBD1 (6 bases). Per the germline V gene, CDR1 is MDHEN and CDR2 is SYDVKM. The CDR3 is 14 amino acids. Deletions cut 7 bases from V and 4 bases from J, with 14 bases between. Here the CDR3 DNA reads TGTGCCAGCACCCGGGGAGGGGGGAATCAGCCCCAGCATTTT. Amino acids: CASTRGGGNQPQHF.

V and J are TRBV28 and TRBJ1-2, with TRBD1 matching over 7 bases. Trimming took 6 bases from V and 2 from J; bases not matched to a gene: 6. CDR1 and CDR2 from the germline V gene are MDHEN and SYDVKM. The CDR3 is 14 amino acids. The CDR3 nucleotides read TGTGCCAGCAGGGGGGGACAGATAAACTATGGCTACACCTTC. Protein product: CASRGGQINYGYTF.

CDR3 in DNA: TGTGCCACCAGCAGAGAAGGCAGGGCTGATCAGCCCCAGCATTTT. Translating it yields CATSREGRADQPQHF. V is TRBV15 and J is TRBJ1-5, with D possibly being TRBD1 (5 bases). V was pared by 0 bases and J by 5 bases, with 11 bases between. The CDR3 contains 15 residues. Per germline, CDR1 LNHNV and CDR2 YYDKDF (reference sequence).

The chain links TRBV27 to TRBJ2-7; D assignment may be TRBD1 or TRBD2 (6 bases each). V dropped 0 bases and J dropped 6 bases, with 12 bases sitting between them. CDR1 is MNHEY, CDR2 SMNVEV, per germline (reference sequence). This CDR3 spans 14 amino acids. CDR3 sequence (DNA): TGTGCCAGCAGTTTATCGGGGGGCGGGCGCGAGCAGTACTTC. The encoded protein is CASSLSGGGREQYF.

This clone appeared many times. The chain is built from TRBV2 and TRBJ2-3; 12 nucleotides line up with TRBD1. V was pared by 6 bases and J by 6 bases, with 7 bases of the junction left unmatched. The CDR3 runs 15 residues. Germline values: CDR1 SNHLY, CDR2 FYNNEI. CDR3 sequence: CASSHRDRGLDTQYF. The CDR3 bases are TGTGCCAGCAGCCACCGGGACAGGGGGCTGGATACGCAGTATTTT.

The sample holds a few counts of this clone. The chain couples TRBV13 to TRBJ1-1, with 7 bases lining up with TRBD1. The CDR3 is made up of 14 amino acids. V gave up 5 bases and J gave up 4 bases; unmatched junction bases: 7. Germline assignment: CDR1 PRHDT and CDR2 FYEKMQ (reference sequence). CDR3 coding DNA: TGTGCCAGCAGCGTGGGACAGCGAAGCACTGAAGCTTTCTTT. As protein: CASSVGQRSTEAFF.

This chain joins TRBV4-1 and TRBJ2-1; the D gene is possibly TRBD2 (6 bases). This CDR3 spans 16 amino acids. The V end lost 5 bases, the J end lost 0 bases, and 14 bases lay between the germline ends. Germline V gene data show CDR1 as MGHRA and CDR2 as YSYEKL. The DNA of the CDR3 is TGCGCCAGCAGCTCGTACACCGGGGGCTCCTACAATGAGCAGTTCTTC. Amino acid sequence: CASSSYTGGSYNEQFF.

This sequence joins TRBV27 and TRBJ2-2; TRBD1 might be the D (5 bases). V was trimmed by 3 bases and J by 2 bases, leaving 7 bases between them. The CDR3 length is 14 residues. The germline V gene has CDR1 MNHEY and CDR2 SMNVEV (reference sequence). The CDR3 DNA sequence: TGTGCCAGCAGTTTCCAGGGAAACACCGGGGAGCTGTTTTTT. This translates into CASSFQGNTGELFF.